What follows is one T cell receptor (beta chain) and its context. The antigen this receptor binds is unknown. No much larger clone is present one base from it, and per-base qualities are unavailable. From a lookup of the germline V gene, CDR1 and CDR2 are SQVTM and ANQGSEA. Clipping removes 4 bases from V and 0 bases from J, with 4 as the unmatched junction base count. The CDR3 sequence holds 15 residues, the cysteine and phenylalanine included. Only the CDR3 region is kept as DNA, spanning 45 bases read in frame from base 1. Sample time point, as interpreted from the label and publication: new active TB diagnosis, blood taken before or within 7 days of starting treatment. Patients with active tuberculosis were defined as newly diagnosed, HIV-seronegative South African adults aged 18 years or older. Active tuberculosis was confirmed by positive sputum smear microscopy and/or positive M. tuberculosis culture. Immunosequencing was performed on unsorted cryopreserved PBMC and covered about 100,000 T cells per clinical donor on average.

The entry originates in a study of T cells in tuberculosis (dated by TCRdb to 2016 to 2018). Context from the whole study: To characterize T cells specific for the mycobacterial lipid antigen glucose monomycolate (GMM), the study used CD1B tetramers together with high-throughput TCR immunosequencing. IGRA-negative adolescents, IGRA-positive adolescents with latent tuberculosis and adults with active tuberculosis, around ten per group, were compared in a South African clinical cohort. PBMC from patients with active tuberculosis were archived either before the start of standard anti-tuberculosis treatment or within 7 days of starting that treatment.

The research as a whole found: Clinical samples were selected based on which cryopreserved specimens were available, and the active tuberculosis cases were adults whereas the controls were adolescents. The smaller NN-distances were partly driven by shorter CDR3-alpha lengths in active tuberculosis patients, and the difference for TCR-beta did not reach statistical significance. An accuracy of just under 90% (AUROC roughly 0.87) was reached by a classifier using the diverse GMM-specific repertoire, compared with about 70% accuracy when GEM motif frequencies were used. Smaller mean NN-distances to GMM-specific TCRs were observed in active tuberculosis TCR-alpha repertoires than in IGRA-negative controls, suggesting clonal expansion of GMM-specific TCRs.

The immunoSEQ multiplex PCR assay was used to generate TCR libraries, with TCR-beta and/or TCR-alpha/delta assays applied to each sample. The amplified TCR libraries were sequenced on the Illumina high-throughput platform. In the source study's methods: Clustering and dimensionality reduction relied on pairwise TCRdist distances among GMM-specific receptors from T cells that were either sorted ex vivo or expanded in vitro. The score assigned to each clinical repertoire was mean NN-distance, meaning the average TCRdist to the nearest 10% of tetramer-positive reference sequences. GEM TCR motif frequency was calculated as the fraction of unique TCRs that matched known GEM sequences by V/J usage and CDR3 length. Linear discriminant analysis with leave-one-out cross-validation, implemented in scikit-learn, was used to classify active tuberculosis. Drawn from immuneACCESS, this table holds only the in-frame rearrangements with V and J called that TCRdb kept. Clones are partly lost; checked studies trace under half to an unresolved V gene and leave the rest unexplained. V, J and clone size derive from that table, while D and trimming were established from the DNA sequence. In all, the sample holds about 40,000 clones, and approximately 94% of those were seen once. Of the sample, almost 4.5% falls within the top ten clones.

The TCR was taken from an adult with tuberculosis. Specimen: PBMCs, collected at tuberculosis diagnosis. Here the chain combines TRBV29-1 and TRBJ1-5, with TRBD1 identical over 9 junction bases. The nucleotides are TGCAGCGTTGCGGGGGACAGGGATAGCAATCAGCCCCAGCATTTT. Its coded protein is CSVAGDRDSNQPQHF. The full variable domain, with segments outside the CDR3 supplied by the reference TRBV29-1 and TRBJ1-5 proteins, appears as SAVISQKPSRDICQRGTSLTIQCQVDSQVTMMFWYRQQPGQSLTLIATANQGSEATYESGFVIDKFPISRPNLTFSTLTVSNMSPEDSSIYLCSVAGDRDSNQPQHFGDGTRLSIL.